This T cell receptor (beta chain) was obtained from a study of shared clonotypes between healthy human individuals. Healthy HIV-negative adults with no recent acute infections or vaccinations were recruited as donors. From germline, CDR1 is MDHEN and CDR2 SYDVKM. The CDR3 runs to 16 residues. V gave up 7 bases and J gave up 9 bases; unmatched junction bases: 15. Approximately 30,000 T cell genomes (around 0.2 ug DNA) went into each sorted-subset replicate. Produced via immunoSEQ multiplex PCR; TCRdb's table is partial and in-frame only. The sample includes around 2.3 million clones, nearly 97% seen only once; the top ten take around 0.13%.

The TCR comes from a man aged 18 to 35 in good health. The sample consisted of naive CD4+ T cells sorted from blood. Subset of the sample: CD45RA+ positively selected. This chain connects TRBV28 to TRBJ2-1, with 10 nucleotides matching TRBD2. CDR3: CASNPVWASGGGEQFF. CDR3 in DNA: TGTGCCAGCAACCCCGTTTGGGCTAGCGGGGGCGGTGAGCAGTTCTTC.